This T cell receptor beta chain was recovered during a study of CD8 T cells in Susac syndrome. Random hexamers primed reverse transcription of about 0.5 to 1 ug RNA. Amplification of the TCR beta CDR3 was carried out by immunoSEQ multiplex PCR, which spanned a total of 54 Vbeta and 13 Jbeta segments. TCRdb re-called the immunoSEQ multiplex PCR reads with MiXCR, one entry per CDR3 protein. This table has under 200,000 distinct CDR3 sequences, about 95% appearing once. The sequenced target, TCR beta, came from blood CD8+ and CD4+ T cells. TEMRA cells were enriched by FACS, and CD4+ and CD8+ T cells were negatively isolated. Concerning this clonotype: Its antigen is not known.

The study, taken as a whole, reports: By the study's own acknowledgment, its TCR sequencing and HLA analysis included relatively few individuals.

The TCR comes from a human donor in good health. Sequencing was carried out using CD4+ T cells from PBMCs.

CDR3 nucleotides: TGCGCCAGCAGCTTGGCAAAGGGCGGCACTGAAGCTTTCTTT. Encoded protein: CASSLAKGGTEAFF. The J gene is TRBJ1-1, the V gene TRBV5-1; no definite D call. V lost 0 bases and J lost 4, with 10 bases in between. Germline values: CDR1 SGHRS, CDR2 YFSETQ. This CDR3 comprises 14 residues.